This T cell receptor beta chain came from a study of blood T cells in healthy people across ages (dated by TCRdb to the mid-2010s). Broadly, across the study: In model experiments, roughly one uniquely barcoded TCR beta cDNA molecule per two T cells was captured by template switching. Four age groups were formed from the donors: young (average 16 years), middle-aged (just under 40), aged (around 68) and long-lived (less than 85). Using the same blood draw, the study looked at two additional independent replicas of 1 million unique cDNA reads for two donors, one aged 18 to 30 and the other aged 80 or older. Age-related changes in TCR beta repertoire diversity were measured in the study by deep sequencing normalized with unique cDNA molecular identifiers.

V was cut back by 6 bases and J by 5 bases, leaving a gap of 13 bases between them. From a lookup of the germline V gene, CDR1 and CDR2 are SGHVS and FQNEAQ. The CDR3 contains 13 residues, cysteine and phenylalanine counted. Only the CDR3 part of the read is kept: 39 bases, read in frame from the first base. Donors were around 37 systemically healthy Caucasian individuals from Russia aged roughly 6 to 100 years. About 9.8 milliliters of peripheral blood were drawn from each donor into EDTA-treated Vacutainer tubes. PBMCs were isolated by Ficoll-Paque density-gradient centrifugation, with at least 6 million obtained per sample. Total RNA, at least 5 micrograms per sample, was extracted from PBMCs with Trizol reagent. Naive CD45RAhigh/CD27high T cell percentages were measured by flow cytometry on a PBMC aliquot from every donor. What the work shows at the level of the full study, not this receptor alone: Because the CMV infection status of the donors was unknown, age-related changes in expanded clonotypes may potentially have been confounded. Estimates of total diversity based on one million sequenced T cells were regarded as lower bounds and as underestimates. A strong correlation was found between observed TCR beta diversity and the percentage of naive T cells measured by flow cytometry. Bulk unsorted PBMC profiling prevented conclusive comparison of naive and antigen-experienced compartments. Compared with the aged group, the long-lived group had more naive CD4+ T cells, fewer expanded clones and increased TCR diversity, suggesting age selection. Observed TCR beta diversity per million T cells fell roughly linearly with age, and a significant reduction was already apparent by age around 40.

The library relied on 5' RACE. The listed sequencing device is Illumina HiSeq 2500. A second PCR of about 7 to 12 cycles was performed with a sample-barcoded 5' primer and a J-beta primer mix. A template-switch 5' adaptor carrying 12 random nucleotides introduced a unique molecular identifier onto each TCR beta cDNA molecule. Each sample yielded at least 2.5 million CDR3-containing paired-end reads. First-strand cDNA was synthesized from all RNA with the Mint cDNA synthesis kit, primed by a TRBC-specific oligonucleotide. Following uracil-DNA glycosylase treatment, a first 18-cycle PCR with universal primers M1SS and BC2_uni_R was performed on all cDNA. The study's processing was this. For normalization, 1 million high-quality reads, each with a distinct molecular identifier, were randomly selected from each sample. Instead of being binned into consensus sequences, reads with shared molecular identifiers were discarded. MiTCR, with a Q25 quality threshold and the strictest error-elimination algorithm, was used for CDR3 identification, clonotype clustering and error correction. Lower-bound total TCR beta diversity was estimated with a nonparametric unseen species model using Euler transformation. TCRdb itself trimmed the public reads at Q25 with fastp, ran MiXCR and retained productive beta chains. Entries are consolidated by CDR3 protein sequence, retaining the most common genes and DNA. TCRdb, rather than the study authors, made the V and J calls. The sample table records around 800,000 distinct CDR3 sequences; around a quarter of these occur just once. The top ten constitute around 3% of the sample.

In its sample, this clonotype was seen a few times. Its cognate antigen has yet to be identified. Base qualities are not at hand, and no much larger clone is one base apart. The same sample was also studied in work on T cells of mothers and their children. The second publication reports: The donors were nine systemically healthy Caucasian individuals, made up of three mothers and their six children. cDNA synthesis used all of the extracted RNA, with approximately 1.4 ug of RNA in each 15 ul reaction. In the second PCR, the M1S primer added sample barcodes and 2-4 random nucleotides. Each mother yielded over 8.5 million TCR beta CDR3 reads and each child 2.5 million to 3 million reads. TCR recombination output is similarly shaped by thymic selection in related and unrelated pairs, with a minor effect exerted by inherited differences. Related mother-child pairs always showed normalized repertoire overlap that was slightly higher than in unrelated mother-child pairs, though the difference was never significant. No persistent microchimeric T cell clones were found, with a detection sensitivity of approximately 100 clones per million clonotypes. The study used deep NGS to compare TCR beta repertoires of mothers and children, seeking features distinguishing related mother-child pairs from unrelated individuals. The mean age was about 38 +/- 4 years for the mothers and approximately 11 +/- 4 years for the children. After adapters were ligated using NEBNext reagents, the libraries underwent 100+100 nt paired-end sequencing on an Illumina HiSeq 2000. To prevent cross-contamination, the mother and child libraries were prepared one month apart and sequenced in separate runs. Between about 500,000 and 2,100,000 distinct TCR beta clonotypes were identified per donor. Naive TCR beta clonotypes were estimated from low-frequency clonotypes matched to each donor's FACS-determined naive share, without sorting.

The sequencing input was blood. This sequence was found in a boy aged 5-17 years in good health. The chain couples TRBV7-8 to TRBJ2-5; the best D guess is TRBD1, with 5 bases matching. The CDR3 corresponds to CASSRRVSETQYF. The sequenced DNA: TGTGCCAGCAGTCGCAGGGTGTCGGAGACCCAGTACTTC.